Given below is one T cell receptor beta chain in context. Its specificity is not known. The CDR3 runs to 13 residues. Germline CDR1 and CDR2: LNHDA and SQIVND (reference sequence). The libraries of TRB cDNA were prepared using 5' RACE with UMI labels. TCRdb reworked the 5' RACE reads into one entry per CDR3 protein, no DNA. The listing records about 6,000 distinct CDR3 sequences. The data were taken from a study of CXCR3-negative and CXCR3-positive naive CD8 T cells. Points from the study as a whole: Memory CD8+ cells had much lower diversity, and both naive subsets had comparably high diversity. Greater hydrophobicity was found in TRB CDR3s of CXCR3-positive naive cells than of CXCR3-negative naive cells.

Sequencing input: naive CXCR3+ CD8+ T cells from blood. The subset is: CD45RO-CCR7+CD27+CD95- naive CD8+ T cells expressing CXCR3 (TNR3+). V is TRBV19 and J is TRBJ1-5. This clonotype originated in a human donor in good health. Some clones in this sample may be carry-over from other donors' samples. Here the CDR3 reads CASSMGPFQPQHF.